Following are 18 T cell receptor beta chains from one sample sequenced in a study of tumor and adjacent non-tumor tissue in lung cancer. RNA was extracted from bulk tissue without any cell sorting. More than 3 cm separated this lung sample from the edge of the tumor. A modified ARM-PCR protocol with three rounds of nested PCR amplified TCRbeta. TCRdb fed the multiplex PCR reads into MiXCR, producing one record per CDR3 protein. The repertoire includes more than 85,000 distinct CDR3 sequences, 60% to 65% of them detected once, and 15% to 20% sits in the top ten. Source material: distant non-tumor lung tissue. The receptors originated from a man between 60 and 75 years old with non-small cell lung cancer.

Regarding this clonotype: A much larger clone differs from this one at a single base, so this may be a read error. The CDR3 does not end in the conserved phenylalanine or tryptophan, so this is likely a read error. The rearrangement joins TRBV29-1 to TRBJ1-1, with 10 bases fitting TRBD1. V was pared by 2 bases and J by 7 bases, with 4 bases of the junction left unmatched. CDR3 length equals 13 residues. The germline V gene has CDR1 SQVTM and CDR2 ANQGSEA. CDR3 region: CSVEIGDRGEAFL. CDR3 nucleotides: TGCAGCGTTGAAATAGGGGACAGGGGTGAAGCTTTCCTT.

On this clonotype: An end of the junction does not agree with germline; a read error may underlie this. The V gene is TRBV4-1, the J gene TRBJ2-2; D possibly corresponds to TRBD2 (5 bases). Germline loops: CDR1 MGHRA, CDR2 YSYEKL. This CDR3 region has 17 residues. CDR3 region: CASSQEEGRPNTGEPSF. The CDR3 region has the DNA TGCGCCAGCAGCCAAGAGGAAGGGAGACCAAACACCGGGGAGCCGTCTTTT.

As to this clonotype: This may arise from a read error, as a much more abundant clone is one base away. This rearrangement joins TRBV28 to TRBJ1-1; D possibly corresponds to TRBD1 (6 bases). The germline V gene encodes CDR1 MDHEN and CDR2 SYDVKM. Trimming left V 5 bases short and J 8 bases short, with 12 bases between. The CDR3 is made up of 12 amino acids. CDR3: CASSLGQTEAFF. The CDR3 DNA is TGTGCCAGCAGTCTAGGACAGACAGAAGCTTTCTTT. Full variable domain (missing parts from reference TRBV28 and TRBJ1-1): DVKVTQSSRYLVKRTGEKVFLECVQDMDHENMFWYRQDPGLGLRLIYFSYDVKMKEKGDIPEGYSVSREKKERFSLILESASTNQTSMYLCASSLGQTEAFFGQGTRLTVV.

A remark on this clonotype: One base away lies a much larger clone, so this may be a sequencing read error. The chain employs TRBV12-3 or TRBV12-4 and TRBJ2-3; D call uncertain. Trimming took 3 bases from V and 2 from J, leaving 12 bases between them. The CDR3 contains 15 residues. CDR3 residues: CASSFSNPTTDTQYF. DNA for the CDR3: TGTGCCAGCAGTTTTTCTAACCCGACCACAGATACGCAGTATTTT.

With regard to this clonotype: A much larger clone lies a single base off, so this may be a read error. The CDR3 is CVSSLVQVGMNTEAFF. CDR3 nucleotide sequence: TGTGTCAGCAGCTTAGTACAGGTTGGGATGAACACTGAAGCTTTCTTT. This chain joins TRBV11-2 and TRBJ1-1, with D possibly matching TRBD1 (5 bases). The CDR3 is 16 residues long. Germline CDR1 is SGHAT and CDR2 is FQNNGV.

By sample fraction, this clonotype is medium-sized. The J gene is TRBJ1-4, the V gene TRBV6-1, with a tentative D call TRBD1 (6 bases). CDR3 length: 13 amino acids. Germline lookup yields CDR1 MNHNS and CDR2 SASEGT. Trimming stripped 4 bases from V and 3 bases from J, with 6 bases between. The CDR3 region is CASSGQANEKLFF. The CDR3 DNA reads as TGTGCCAGCAGTGGACAGGCTAATGAAAAACTGTTTTTT.

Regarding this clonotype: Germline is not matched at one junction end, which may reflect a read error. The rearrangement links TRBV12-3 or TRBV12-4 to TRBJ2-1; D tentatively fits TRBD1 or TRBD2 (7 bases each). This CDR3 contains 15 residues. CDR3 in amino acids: CASNLAGGAYDEQFF. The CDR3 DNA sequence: TGTGCCAGCAATTTAGCAGGGGGGGCCTACGATGAGCAGTTCTTC.

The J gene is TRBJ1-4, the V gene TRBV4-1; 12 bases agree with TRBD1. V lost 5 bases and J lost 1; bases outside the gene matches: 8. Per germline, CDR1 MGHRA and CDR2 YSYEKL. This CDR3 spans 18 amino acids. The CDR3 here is CASSSKGTGGRTNEKLFF. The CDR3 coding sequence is TGCGCCAGCAGCTCCAAAGGGACAGGGGGCAGAACTAATGAAAAACTGTTTTTT.

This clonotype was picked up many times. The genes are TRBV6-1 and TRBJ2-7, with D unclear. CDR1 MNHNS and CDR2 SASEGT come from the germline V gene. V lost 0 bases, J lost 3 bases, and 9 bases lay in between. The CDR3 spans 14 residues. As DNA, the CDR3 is TGTGCCAGCAGTGAAGCTCCAGGTTACTACGAGCAGTACTTC. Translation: CASSEAPGYYEQYF.

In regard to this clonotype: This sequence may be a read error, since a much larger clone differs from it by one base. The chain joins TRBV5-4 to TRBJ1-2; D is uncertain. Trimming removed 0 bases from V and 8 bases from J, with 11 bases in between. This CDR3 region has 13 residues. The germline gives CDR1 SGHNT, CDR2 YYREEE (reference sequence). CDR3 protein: CASSLASTGGYTF. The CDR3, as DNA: TGTGCCAGCAGCTTGGCTTCTACTGGGGGCTACACCTTC.

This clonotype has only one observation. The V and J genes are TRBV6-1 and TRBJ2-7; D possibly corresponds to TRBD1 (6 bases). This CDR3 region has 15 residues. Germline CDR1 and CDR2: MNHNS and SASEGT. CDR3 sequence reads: CVGSENPGATYEQYF. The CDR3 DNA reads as TGTGTCGGCAGTGAAAATCCAGGGGCCACCTACGAGCAGTACTTC.

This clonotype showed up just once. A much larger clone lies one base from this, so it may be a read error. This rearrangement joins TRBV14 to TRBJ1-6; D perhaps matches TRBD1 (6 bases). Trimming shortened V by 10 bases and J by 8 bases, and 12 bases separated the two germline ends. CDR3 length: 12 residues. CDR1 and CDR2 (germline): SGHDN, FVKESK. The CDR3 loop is CAITRGDSPLHF. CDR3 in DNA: TGTGCCATTACAAGGGGGGATTCACCCCTCCACTTT.

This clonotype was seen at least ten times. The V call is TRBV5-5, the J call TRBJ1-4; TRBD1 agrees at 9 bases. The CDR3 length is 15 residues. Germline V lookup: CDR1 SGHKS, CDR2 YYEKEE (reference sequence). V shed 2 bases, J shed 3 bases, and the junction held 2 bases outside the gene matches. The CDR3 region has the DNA TGTGCCAGCAGCTTACAGGGGGCGGCTAATGAAAAACTGTTTTTT. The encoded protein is CASSLQGAANEKLFF.

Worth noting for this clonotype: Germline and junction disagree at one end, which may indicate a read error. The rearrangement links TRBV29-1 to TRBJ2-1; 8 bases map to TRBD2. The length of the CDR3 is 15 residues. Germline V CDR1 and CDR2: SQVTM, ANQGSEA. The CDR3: CSTGSPGGSYNEEFF. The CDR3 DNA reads TGCAGCACTGGGTCTCCGGGAGGGTCCTACAATGAGGAGTTCTTC.

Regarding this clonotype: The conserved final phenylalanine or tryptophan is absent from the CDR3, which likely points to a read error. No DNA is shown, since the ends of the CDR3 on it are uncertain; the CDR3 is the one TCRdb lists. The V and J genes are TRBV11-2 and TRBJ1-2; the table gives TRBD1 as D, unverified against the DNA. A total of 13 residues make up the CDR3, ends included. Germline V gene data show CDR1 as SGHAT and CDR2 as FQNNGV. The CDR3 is CASSHRQTSGLHL.

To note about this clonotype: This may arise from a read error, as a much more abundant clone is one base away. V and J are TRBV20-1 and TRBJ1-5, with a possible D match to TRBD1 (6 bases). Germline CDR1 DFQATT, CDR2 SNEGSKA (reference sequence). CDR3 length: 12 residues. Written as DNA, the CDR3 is TGCAGTGCTAGGAGGGACACTCAGCCCCAGCAATTT. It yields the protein CSARRDTQPQQF.

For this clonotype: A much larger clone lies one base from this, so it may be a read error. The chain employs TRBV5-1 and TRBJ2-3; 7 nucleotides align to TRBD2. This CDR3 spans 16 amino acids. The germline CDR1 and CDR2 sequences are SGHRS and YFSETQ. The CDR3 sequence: CARSPGGRSSTDTQYF. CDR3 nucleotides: TGCGCCCGCAGCCCGGGGGGACGTTCTAGCACAGATACGCAGTATTTT. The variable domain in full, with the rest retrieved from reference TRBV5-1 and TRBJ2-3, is KAGVTQTPRYLIKTRGQQVTLSCSPISGHRSVSWYQQTPGQGLQFLFEYFSETQRNKGNFPGRFSGRQFSNSRSEMNVSTLELGDSALYLCARSPGGRSSTDTQYFGPGTRLTVL.

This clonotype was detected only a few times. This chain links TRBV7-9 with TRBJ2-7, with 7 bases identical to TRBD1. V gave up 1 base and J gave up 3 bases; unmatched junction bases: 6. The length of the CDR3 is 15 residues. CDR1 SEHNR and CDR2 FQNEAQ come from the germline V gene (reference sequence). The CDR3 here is CASSLVRGQNYEQYF. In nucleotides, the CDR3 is TGTGCCAGCAGCTTAGTCCGGGGACAGAACTACGAGCAGTACTTC.